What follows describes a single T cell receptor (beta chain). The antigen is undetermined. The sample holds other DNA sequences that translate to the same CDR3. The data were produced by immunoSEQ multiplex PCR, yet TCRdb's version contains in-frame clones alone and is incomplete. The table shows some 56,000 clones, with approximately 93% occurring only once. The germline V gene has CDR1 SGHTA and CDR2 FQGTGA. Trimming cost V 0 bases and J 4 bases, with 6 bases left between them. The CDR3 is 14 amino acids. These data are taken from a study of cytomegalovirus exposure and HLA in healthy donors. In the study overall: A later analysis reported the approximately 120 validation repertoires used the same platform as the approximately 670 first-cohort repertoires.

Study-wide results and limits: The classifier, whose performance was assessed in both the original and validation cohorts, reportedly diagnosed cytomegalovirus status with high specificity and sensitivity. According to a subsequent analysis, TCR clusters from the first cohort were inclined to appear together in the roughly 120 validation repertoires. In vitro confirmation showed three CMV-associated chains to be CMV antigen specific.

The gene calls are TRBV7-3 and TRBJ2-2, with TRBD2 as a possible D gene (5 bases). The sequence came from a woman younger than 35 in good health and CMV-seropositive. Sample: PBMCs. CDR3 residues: CASSLTRGTGELFF. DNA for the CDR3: TGTGCCAGCAGCTTAACACGGGGCACCGGGGAGCTGTTTTTT. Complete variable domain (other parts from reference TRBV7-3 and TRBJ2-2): GAGVSQTPSNKVTEKGKYVELRCDPISGHTALYWYRQSLGQGPEFLIYFQGTGAADDSGLPNDRFFAVRPEGSVSTLKIQRTERGDSAVYLCASSLTRGTGELFFGEGSRLTVL.